This TCR beta chain was retrieved from a study of cytomegalovirus exposure and HLA in healthy donors. The study ran its PCR with 60 Vbeta and 13 Jbeta primers. Clones were read by immunoSEQ multiplex PCR, and TCRdb kept only the in-frame ones, dropping some. The sample includes about 160,000 clones, 81% of them seen just once. Study observations and caveats: One cluster of highly shared sequence variants probably arose as a sequencing artifact.

In the case of this clone: Its matching antigen is unknown.

Germline V lookup: CDR1 SNHLY, CDR2 FYNNEI. The V gene lost 5 bases and the J gene lost 6 bases, with 7 bases spanning the gap. The length of the CDR3 is 12 residues. The TCR sequence derives from a woman aged 45 to 65 in good health and CMV-seronegative. This chain connects TRBV2 to TRBJ1-4; D gene unclear. Sequencing was done on a sample of PBMCs. CDR3 coding DNA: TGTGCCAGCAGTCGCGGGGATGAAAAACTGTTTTTT. Translation: CASSRGDEKLFF.